This TCR beta chain was found in a study of T cell changes during pregnancy in multiple sclerosis. Assay: immunoSEQ multiplex PCR; the TCRdb copy retains only in-frame clones and omits some. The table records approximately 50,000 clones, around 93% of them present only once. V lost 5 bases to trimming and J lost 12 bases, with 19 bases between them. There are 13 residues in the CDR3. Germline V lookup: CDR1 LNHDA, CDR2 SQIVND (reference sequence). The clonotype was recovered from a female donor with multiple sclerosis, enrolled in a pregnancy study. The V gene is TRBV19, the J gene TRBJ1-2, with D unresolved. Sequences were derived from CD8+ T cells from peripheral blood mononuclear cells, sampled after pregnancy. The CDR3 loop reads CASSPPSPSSHTF. In DNA form, the CDR3 reads TGTGCCAGTAGTCCCCCGAGCCCCTCCTCGCACACCTTC.